These T cell receptor beta chains were read from a single sample in a study of cytomegalovirus exposure and HLA in healthy donors. TCRdb keeps only in-frame clones here, not all; method: immunoSEQ multiplex PCR. This sample carries 99,000 or so clones, 76% of them seen once, and the ten largest clones take approximately 8%. The specimen was PBMCs. The receptors derive from a man in his forties in good health and CMV-seropositive. The conserved cysteine and the conserved F or W are not part of the CDR3 here. The order of the fields is V gene, D gene, CDR3 protein. The D gene is left open where the match is weak.

>TRBV7-9|.
ASSGVGGVQPQH
>TRBV30|TRBD2
AWSGGRADTQY
>TRBV7-2|.
ASSLATVYSNQPQH
>TRBV7-2|TRBD2
ASSLAGLAGKESYIQY
>TRBV4-2|TRBD2
ASSQGRRGTSRTGELF
>TRBV7-9|.
ASSLAREPKQY
>TRBV27|TRBD2
ASKLAGTYNEQF
>TRBV30|TRBD1
AWSRGQGWTEAF
>TRBV7-6|TRBD1
ASSSYTGDEAEAF
>TRBV21-1|.
ASSGGGDRGAVEQF
>TRBV13|.
ASAPGPKSYEQY
>TRBV6-5|TRBD1
ASSYIKGAVGELF
>TRBV4-3|.
ASSRDAGAYEQY
>TRBV29-1|.
SVGKGANYGYT
>TRBV10-2|.
ASGGMGLKDTIY
>TRBV5-4|TRBD1
ASSALTGGPNSPLH
>TRBV5-8|.
ASSLSRIEQY
>TRBV2|TRBD2
ASSPGLAVSGANVLT
>TRBV25-1|.
ASSVGQWGYT
>TRBV7-6|TRBD1
ASSLTRTGGSDTGELF
>TRBV30|.
AWSVGALEKLF
>TRBV4-3|TRBD2
ASSQPGWREGYEQY
>TRBV7-8|TRBD2
ASSLGGGRYNEQF
>TRBV6-1|.
ASSDELGRFIDTQY